This TCR beta chain appears in the sequencing data of a study of regulatory T cells in long-lasting Graves disease (dated by TCRdb to 2020 to 2022). Some background on the complete study: To count as having persistent Graves' disease, a patient had to have received antithyroid drug treatment for over 5 years with TSH receptor autoantibodies remaining persistently positive. The study was conducted in China and was registered as a clinical trial. This study used TCR sequencing and RNA sequencing of peripheral blood to compare persistent Graves' disease patients against newly diagnosed Graves' disease patients. Persistent Graves' disease patients in the clinical cohort had taken antithyroid drugs for roughly ten years on average. A total of around 35 samples underwent TCR sequencing: some 13 from persistent and around 20 from newly diagnosed Graves' disease patients. Overall results and qualifications from the work: Lower TCR Shannon entropy and fewer highly expanded clones were observed in persistent Graves' disease patients than in newly diagnosed patients, which suggested clonal expansion. Patients with persistent disease shared more public clonotypes (roughly 2,900) than newly diagnosed patients did (around 1,000). Sequencing and analysis were limited to the TCR beta chain. The study examined only peripheral blood because the primary lesion, thyroid tissue, could not be accessed. Persistent disease showed preferential use of TRBV28, TRBJ1-2 and TRBJ2-5, whereas newly diagnosed disease favored TRBV20-1 and TRBJ2-1. As a limitation, the authors acknowledged that the small sample size may reduce accuracy.

This clonotype was found many times. Its antigen has not been determined. No base-level quality is on record; no much larger clone is a single base apart. To prepare the library, multiplex PCR was applied. Reads for this sample came from an Illumina HiSeq 4000. iRepertoire HTBI primers and Arm-PCR amplification of CDR3 regions were used to construct TCR beta libraries. Before sequencing, the PCR products went through gel purification. As for the authors' bioinformatics: Across samples, approximately 68 TRBV and 13 to 15 TRBJ segments were identified and used for gene usage analysis of CDR3 amino acid clonotypes. COPE and FqMerger were used to merge filtered high-quality paired reads into contigs. BLAST was used to align contigs to the IMGT TRBV, TRBD and TRBJ reference genes, and CDR3 was defined following IMGT. Any clonotype with a frequency above 0.1% was classified as a highly expanded clone. Shannon entropy was used to measure repertoire diversity, and the Gini coefficient was used to measure V-J evenness. Public clonotypes were defined as clonotypes shared by more than one individual. TCRdb reprocessing: public reads trimmed at Q25 with fastp, clones called with MiXCR, in-frame beta chains kept. Each CDR3 protein gets just one entry, which takes the most common genes and DNA from the rows behind it. TCRdb's processing, not the study's, gives the V and J calls here. This sample holds around 460,000 distinct CDR3 sequences; under 25% were observed only once. Of the sample, more than 6% is held by the ten largest clones.

The time point tag for this specimen amounts to: persistent/refractory GD, antithyroid drugs over 5 years with positive TRAb. For both TCR sequencing and RNA sequencing, RNA was extracted from PBMCs using TRIzol. Graves' disease was diagnosed according to American Thyroid Association guidelines. Recruitment of patients was carried out at an endocrinology department in Xi'an, China. Each patient gave roughly 8.4 milliliters of peripheral blood, collected in an EDTA anticoagulant tube. Ficoll Paque Plus density gradient separation was used to isolate PBMCs, and no further T cell sorting was performed. An Agilent 2100 Bioanalyzer and agarose gel were used to check RNA quality, and a NanoDrop 2000 was used to measure RNA concentration. In the germline V gene, CDR1 corresponds to MDHEN and CDR2 to SYDVKM. Counted from cysteine to phenylalanine, this CDR3 has 16 amino acids. Only the CDR3 portion is preserved as DNA: 48 bases, with reading frame beginning at the first base. The V end gives up 8 bases and the J end 1 base, leaving 13 bases in the junction not matched to a gene.

The source of this sequence is a female donor with Graves disease. The receptor chain draws on TRBV28 and TRBJ2-7; 8 of the junction bases match TRBD1. This sample comprised peripheral blood mononuclear cells (PBMCs), obtained when the disease was refractory, from a patient treated with antithyroid drugs. The nucleotides are TGTGCCAGCGGAATCAATGCCGGGACAGGTTCCTACGAGCAGTACTTC. Its amino acids are CASGINAGTGSYEQYF.